The clone carrying this T cell receptor beta chain has just a few counts. The data originate from a study of T cells of healthy individuals. The CDR3 is 12 amino acids. Trimming removed 6 bases from V and 5 bases from J, with 9 bases in between. Germline loops: CDR1 ENHRY, CDR2 SYGVKD. MiXCR, applied by TCRdb to the 5' RACE reads, yields one record per CDR3 protein. Here the sample spans fewer than 70,000 distinct CDR3 sequences, roughly 15% being singletons. The sequence derives from a human donor in good health. V and J are TRBV10-3 and TRBJ2-3; a possible D gene is TRBD2 (6 bases). The CDR3 here is CAIRRGQDTQYF. CDR3 bases: TGTGCCATCAGGCGGGGCCAAGATACGCAGTATTTT.